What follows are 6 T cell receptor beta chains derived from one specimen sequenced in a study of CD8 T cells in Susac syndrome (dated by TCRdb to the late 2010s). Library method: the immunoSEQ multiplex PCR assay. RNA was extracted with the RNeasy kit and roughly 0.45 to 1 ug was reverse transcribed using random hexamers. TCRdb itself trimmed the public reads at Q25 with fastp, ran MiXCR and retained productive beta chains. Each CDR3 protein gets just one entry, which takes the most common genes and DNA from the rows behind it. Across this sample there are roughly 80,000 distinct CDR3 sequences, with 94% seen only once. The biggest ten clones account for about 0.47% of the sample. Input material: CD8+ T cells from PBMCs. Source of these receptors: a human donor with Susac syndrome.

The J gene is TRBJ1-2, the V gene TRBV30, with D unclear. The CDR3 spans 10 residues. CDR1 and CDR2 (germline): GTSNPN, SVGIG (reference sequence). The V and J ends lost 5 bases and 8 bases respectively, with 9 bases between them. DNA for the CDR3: TGTGCCTGGTGGCACGTAGGCTACACCTTC. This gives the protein CAWWHVGYTF.

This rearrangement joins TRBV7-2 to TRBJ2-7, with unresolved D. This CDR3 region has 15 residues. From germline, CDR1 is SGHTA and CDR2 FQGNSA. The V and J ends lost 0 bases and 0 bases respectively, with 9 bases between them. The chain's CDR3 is CASSLATTDSYEQYF. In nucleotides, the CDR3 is TGTGCCAGCAGCTTAGCGACGACGGACTCCTACGAGCAGTACTTC.

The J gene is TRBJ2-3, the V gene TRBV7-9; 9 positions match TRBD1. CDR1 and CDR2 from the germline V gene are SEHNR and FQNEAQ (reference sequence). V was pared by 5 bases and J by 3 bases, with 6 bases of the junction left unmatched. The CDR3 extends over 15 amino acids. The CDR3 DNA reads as TGTGCCAGCAGCCACCGGGACAGGGATACAGATACGCAGTATTTT. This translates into CASSHRDRDTDTQYF.

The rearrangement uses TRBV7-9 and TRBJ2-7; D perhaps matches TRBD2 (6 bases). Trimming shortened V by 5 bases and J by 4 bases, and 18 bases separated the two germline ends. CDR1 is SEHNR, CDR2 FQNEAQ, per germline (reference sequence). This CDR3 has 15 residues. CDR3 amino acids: CASSPSGTYPYEQYF. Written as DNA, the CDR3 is TGTGCCAGCAGCCCCTCAGGGACTTACCCGTACGAGCAGTACTTC.

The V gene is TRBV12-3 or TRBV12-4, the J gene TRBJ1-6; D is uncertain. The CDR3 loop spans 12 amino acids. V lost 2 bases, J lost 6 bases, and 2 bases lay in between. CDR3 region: CASSLSNSPLHF. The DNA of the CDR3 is TGTGCCAGCAGTTTAAGTAATTCACCCCTCCACTTT.

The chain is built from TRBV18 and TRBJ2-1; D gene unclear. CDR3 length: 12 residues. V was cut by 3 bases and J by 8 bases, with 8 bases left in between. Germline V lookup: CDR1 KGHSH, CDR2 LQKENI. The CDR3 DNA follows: TGTGCCAGCTCACCCGGAGAGGATGAGCAGTTCTTC. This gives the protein CASSPGEDEQFF.